One sample yielded the 23 T cell receptor beta chains listed below, sequenced in a study of T cell changes during pregnancy in multiple sclerosis. Method: immunoSEQ multiplex PCR; TCRdb's copy keeps in-frame clones and lacks some. The data show about 61,000 clones, with 75% to 90% seen just once and roughly 0.89% held by the top ten. Sequenced here: peripheral blood, sampled in the first trimester of pregnancy. These receptors came from a female donor in good health, enrolled as a control in a pregnancy study.

The chain has TRBV7-9 and TRBJ2-7; TRBD1 matches at 10 bases. Trimming cost V 2 bases and J 3 bases; bases outside gene matches: 4. CDR3 length: 15 residues. Germline V gene sequence: CDR1 SEHNR, CDR2 FQNEAQ (reference sequence). CDR3 coding DNA: TGTGCCAGCAGCTTAAAGGGACAGGGGATCTACGAGCAGTACTTC. Translated: CASSLKGQGIYEQYF.

This sequence joins TRBV4-1 and TRBJ1-5, with D tentatively TRBD1 (5 bases). The CDR3 is 15 amino acids. Trimming left V 7 bases short and J 2 bases short, with 15 bases between. Germline V CDR1 and CDR2: MGHRA, YSYEKL. CDR3 DNA sequence: TGCGCCAGCACCCCGGGGGGGGGTGGCAATCAGCCCCAGCATTTT. This translates into CASTPGGGGNQPQHF.

The rearrangement joins TRBV25-1 to TRBJ1-2; the D gene is possibly TRBD1 (6 bases). The CDR3 runs to 14 residues. The germline CDR1 and CDR2 sequences are MGHDK and SYGVNS. Trimming cost V 6 bases and J 4 bases, with 15 bases left between them. The CDR3, as DNA: TGTGCCAGCAGGGACAGTTTAGAGAGCTATGGCTACACCTTC. Translation gives CASRDSLESYGYTF.

The V gene is TRBV29-1, the J gene TRBJ1-2; 7 bases fit TRBD1. This CDR3 contains 12 residues. The V gene's germline CDR1 is SQVTM and CDR2 ANQGSEA. Trimming at V came to 4 bases and at J to 1 base, leaving 0 bases not matched to a gene. CDR3 coding DNA: TGCAGCGTTGGACAGGGTAACTATGGCTACACCTTC. Translating it yields CSVGQGNYGYTF.

The V gene is TRBV2, the J gene TRBJ1-2; tentatively, D is TRBD1 (6 bases). Trimming removed 7 bases at V and 6 bases at J, with 12 bases between. Germline assignment: CDR1 SNHLY and CDR2 FYNNEI. This CDR3 has 12 residues. The CDR3 DNA reads as TGTGCCAGCAATGGACAGAACGATGGCTACACCTTC. Its translation: CASNGQNDGYTF.

The gene calls are TRBV5-1 and TRBJ1-2; possibly TRBD1 for D (6 bases). The CDR3 consists of 13 residues. CDR1 SGHRS and CDR2 YFSETQ come from the germline V gene. The germline V and J ends were trimmed by 5 bases and 6 bases, with 14 bases remaining between them. CDR3 amino acids: CASSGNRADGYTF. The CDR3 region has the DNA TGCGCCAGCAGTGGTAACAGGGCGGATGGCTACACCTTC.

The V and J genes are TRBV7-8 and TRBJ1-3, with D possibly matching TRBD1 (5 bases). CDR1 SGHVS and CDR2 FQNEAQ come from the germline V gene. This CDR3 contains 16 residues. Trimming cost V 2 bases and J 4 bases, with 15 bases left between them. For the CDR3, the DNA is TGTGCCAGCAGCTTAAGGGGTCCGGGTGTAGGAAACACCATATATTTT. Amino acids: CASSLRGPGVGNTIYF.

By sample fraction, this clone is medium-sized. The chain joins TRBV6-4 to TRBJ2-6; weak D call: TRBD1 (5 bases). This CDR3 contains 15 residues. Germline CDR1 is MRHNA and CDR2 is SNTAGT. With 6 bases removed from V and 0 bases from J, the gap between germline ends came to 9 bases. Here the CDR3 DNA reads TGTGCCAGCAGCGAACAGGCCTCTGGGGCCAACGTCCTGACTTTC. The encoded protein is CASSEQASGANVLTF.

V usage is TRBV7-2 and J usage is TRBJ1-1; tentatively, D is TRBD1 (5 bases). The CDR3 runs 13 residues. Germline CDR1 SGHTA, CDR2 FQGNSA. With 2 bases removed from V and 1 base from J, the gap between germline ends came to 5 bases. The CDR3 DNA reads TGTGCCAGCAGCTTAAGGGGGAACACTGAAGCTTTCTTT. Translation gives CASSLRGNTEAFF.

The chain has TRBV29-1 and TRBJ2-7; a possible D gene is TRBD1 (5 bases). This CDR3 comprises 15 residues. The V and J ends lost 3 bases and 4 bases respectively, with 19 bases between them. Germline loops: CDR1 SQVTM, CDR2 ANQGSEA. CDR3 DNA sequence: TGCAGCGTTGAGGGGCAGGGCCCCCTTAATTACGAGCAGTACTTC. Encoded protein: CSVEGQGPLNYEQYF.

The chain couples TRBV19 to TRBJ1-1; D uncertain. CDR1 is LNHDA and CDR2 is SQIVND in the germline V gene (reference sequence). The V end was cut by 6 bases, the J end by 1 base, with 12 bases between. The length of the CDR3 is 14 residues. CDR3 DNA sequence: TGTGCCAGTAGGAGGGATAATTGGAACACTGAAGCTTTCTTT. It is translated as CASRRDNWNTEAFF. Full variable domain (rest looked up from reference TRBV19 and TRBJ1-1): DGGITQSPKYLFRKEGQNVTLSCEQNLNHDAMYWYRQDPGQGLRLIYYSQIVNDFQKGDIAEGYSVSREKKESFPLTVTSAQKNPTAFYLCASRRDNWNTEAFFGQGTRLTVV.

This clone has a single count. This sequence joins TRBV19 and TRBJ1-2, with 9 bases aligning to TRBD1. Germline V gene lookup returns CDR1 LNHDA and CDR2 SQIVND (reference sequence). The trim removed 5 bases at V and 6 bases at J, leaving 16 bases unmatched. CDR3 length: 17 residues. CDR3 DNA sequence: TGTGCCAGTAGTCTCCTCTCCGGGACAGGGCCGGTCAATGGCTACACCTTC. Translating gives CASSLLSGTGPVNGYTF.

The chain combines TRBV4-2 with TRBJ1-2, with 8 positions matching TRBD1. V was pared by 1 base and J by 4 bases, with 8 bases of the junction left unmatched. Germline assignment: CDR1 LGHNA and CDR2 YNFKEQ. The CDR3 has 16 amino acids. The chain's CDR3 is CASSQAGQGGGYGYTF. The CDR3 DNA reads as TGTGCCAGCAGCCAAGCTGGACAGGGAGGCGGCTATGGCTACACCTTC.

The genes are TRBV5-1 and TRBJ1-1; D is uncertain. The CDR3 length is 15 residues. In germline, CDR1 is SGHRS, CDR2 YFSETQ. V lost 0 bases to trimming and J lost 0 bases, with 9 bases between them. Here the CDR3 DNA reads TGCGCCAGCAGCTTGGATGCGGAAATGAACACTGAAGCTTTCTTT. Amino acids: CASSLDAEMNTEAFF.

The chain is built from TRBV4-1 and TRBJ2-1; 10 bases align to TRBD2. The CDR3 covers 16 residues. The J segment lost 5 bases and the V segment lost 4 bases, leaving 8 bases of the junction unmatched. CDR1 is MGHRA and CDR2 is YSYEKL in the germline V gene. This CDR3 reads CASSPGGAGGNNEQFF. CDR3 nucleotide sequence: TGCGCCAGCAGCCCCGGCGGAGCGGGGGGGAACAATGAGCAGTTCTTC.

J is TRBJ1-1 and V is TRBV4-3; D is unclear. Deletions cut 0 bases from V and 3 bases from J, with 14 bases between. The germline gives CDR1 LGHNA, CDR2 YSLEER. The CDR3 consists of 16 residues. As DNA, the CDR3 is TGCGCCAGCAGCCAAGATCGCATCCCGGGAGACACTGAAGCTTTCTTT. This encodes CASSQDRIPGDTEAFF.

The CDR3 nucleotides are TGTGCCAGCTCAAACACTCGGGAGAGCTCCTACGAGCAGTACTTC. This codes for CASSNTRESSYEQYF. The chain uses TRBV18 and TRBJ2-7, with D maybe TRBD2 (6 bases). V lost 5 bases and J lost 0, with 14 bases in between. This CDR3 contains 15 residues. Germline V gene sequence: CDR1 KGHSH, CDR2 LQKENI.

The chain recombines TRBV15 with TRBJ2-7; 7 bases agree with TRBD1. CDR3 size: 15 residues. Germline CDR1 and CDR2: LNHNV and YYDKDF (reference sequence). The V and J ends lost 1 base and 2 bases, in that order; junction bases with no gene match: 5. CDR3 region: CATSRGWQGAYEQYF. CDR3 DNA: TGTGCCACCAGCAGAGGCTGGCAGGGGGCCTACGAGCAGTACTTC.

This clone has more than one count but fewer than ten. The chain employs TRBV7-9 and TRBJ1-2, with 11 bases that match TRBD1. Germline trimming cut 0 bases from V and 4 bases from J; bases unmatched to any gene: 4. The CDR3 spans 16 residues. The germline V gene has CDR1 SEHNR and CDR2 FQNEAQ (reference sequence). This CDR3 is CASSLAPGQGGYGYTF. The CDR3 DNA reads as TGTGCCAGCAGCTTAGCTCCGGGACAGGGGGGCTATGGCTACACCTTC.

The chain couples TRBV18 to TRBJ2-1; D is ambiguous. Germline loops: CDR1 KGHSH, CDR2 LQKENI. CDR3 length equals 15 residues. V lost 2 bases and J 3 bases, leaving 11 bases between the germline ends. The CDR3 DNA is TGTGCCAGCTCACCAGTGGCAGATATCTACAATGAGCAGTTCTTC. This encodes CASSPVADIYNEQFF.

The chain joins TRBV19 to TRBJ1-1; 7 bases line up with TRBD1. This CDR3 region has 15 residues. The junction had 6 bases not matched to a gene; V was cut back by 5 bases and J by 0 bases. Germline CDR1 is LNHDA and CDR2 is SQIVND (reference sequence). Here the CDR3 DNA reads TGTGCCAGTAGTCCCACCGACAGGGTGAACACTGAAGCTTTCTTT. This translates into CASSPTDRVNTEAFF.

This clone was picked up one time. The rearrangement links TRBV7-2 to TRBJ1-5; D is possibly TRBD1 (6 bases). CDR3 length: 16 amino acids. Deletions cut 6 bases from V and 4 bases from J, with 19 bases between. Per germline, CDR1 SGHTA and CDR2 FQGNSA. The CDR3 DNA is TGTGCCAGCAGTCTGGATCTAGGGGGGGGGAATCAGCCCCAGCATTTT. Protein product: CASSLDLGGGNQPQHF.

The chain uses TRBV6-1 and TRBJ1-3; 7 bases agree with TRBD1. Germline V lookup: CDR1 MNHNS, CDR2 SASEGT. Losses at the gene ends were 0 bases for V and 4 bases for J; bases not matched to a gene: 6. The CDR3 extends over 16 amino acids. The CDR3 loop reads CASSEAGTASGNTIYF. CDR3 DNA: TGTGCCAGCAGTGAAGCCGGGACAGCATCAGGAAACACCATATATTTT.